This TCR beta chain was identified in a study of blood T cell repertoires in COVID-19. Repertoires were generated with immunoSEQ multiplex PCR, while TCRdb's copy carries only in-frame clones and drops some. The sample has fewer than 200,000 clones, 70% to 90% seen once. V lost 3 bases and J lost 2; bases outside the gene matches: 11. This CDR3 spans 18 amino acids. CDR1 is SEHNR and CDR2 is FQNEAQ in the germline V gene (reference sequence). This sequence was found in a man aged 55 to 70 with active or convalescent COVID-19. The J gene is TRBJ2-3, the V gene TRBV7-9; 10 positions match TRBD1. Input material: peripheral blood. CDR3 nucleotides: TGTGCCAGCAGCTTTACCATTATGGGACAGGGGCTCACAGATACGCAGTATTTT. Residues: CASSFTIMGQGLTDTQYF.